Detailed here is one T cell receptor (beta chain). The antigen remains unidentified. PCR amplification relied on 60 Vbeta primers (plus 13 Jbeta primers). Only in-frame clones appear in the TCRdb table, and some are missing; sequencing was by immunoSEQ multiplex PCR. The table records around 280,000 clones, about 90% of them present only once. This sample was taken from a study of cytomegalovirus exposure and HLA in healthy donors. For the study at large: Samples from HLA-typed donors yielded 65 million to 85 million unique TCRs in an early data release. General study findings and limits: Follow-up analysis found HLA locus-dependent TCR association rates, highest for DRB1 and lowest for HLA-C. Indistinguishable V segments, including TRBV6-2 and TRBV6-3, were excluded.

The CDR3 covers 17 residues. CDR1 is SGHDT, CDR2 YYEEEE, per germline. V dropped 3 bases and J dropped 1 base, with 16 bases sitting between them. The chain couples TRBV5-6 to TRBJ2-2, with TRBD2 as a possible D gene (7 bases). This sequence originates from a woman aged 18 to 35 in good health and CMV-seronegative. The sample consisted of PBMCs. CDR3 region: CASSSLGGLRNTGELFF. The CDR3 DNA is TGTGCCAGCAGCTCACTGGGGGGGCTAAGGAACACCGGGGAGCTGTTTTTT.